This T cell receptor (beta chain) was recorded in a study of radiation and T cells in renal cell carcinoma. Study background: Nephrectomy followed 15 Gy stereotactic body radiation by 4 weeks. Whole-study results and caveats: Top tumor clonotypes rose in blood 2 weeks post-radiation, then contracted.

With regard to this clone: Its antigen is as yet unknown.

The time point denotes: blood 2 weeks post-SBRT. Stated treatment: 15 Gy SBRT to primary tumor, nephrectomy 4 weeks later. Trimming pared 3 bases from V and 6 bases from J, leaving 22 bases between. This CDR3 has 17 residues. The germline gives CDR1 MDHEN, CDR2 SYDVKM. The data were produced by immunoSEQ multiplex PCR, yet TCRdb's version contains in-frame clones alone and is incomplete. This sample has roughly 130,000 clones, with around 90% found just once. The sequence was obtained from a woman in her 70s with renal cell carcinoma. The V and J genes are TRBV28 and TRBJ2-3, with D possibly being TRBD2 (7 bases). The sample was blood, taken from a patient whose treatment included radiotherapy and nephrectomy. CDR3 nucleotide sequence: TGTGCCAGCAGTTTGTATTTCTCGGGGGGCAGGTTCGATACGCAGTATTTT. This sequence encodes CASSLYFSGGRFDTQYF.